These T cell receptor beta chains were read from a single sample in a study of CD8 T cells in ankylosing spondylitis. TCRdb independently ran MiXCR on the 5' RACE reads; one entry per CDR3 protein. Of around 770,000 distinct CDR3 sequences listed, 12% are singletons. The sample comprised blood, either unsorted or a sorted T cell fraction (not recorded which). Receptors originate from a male donor with ankylosing spondylitis. CDR3s include the opening cysteine and the closing phenylalanine or tryptophan. Each record gives: J gene, D gene, V gene, clone size, CDR3 protein, CDR3 DNA. A D gene is named only where the DNA matches it firmly. The size of a clone is reported for some rows only, either as once, few or many, or as a class for expanded clones.

j_gene: TRBJ2-2; d_gene: TRBD2; v_gene: TRBV5-1; abundance: -; CDR3aa: CASRSTSGGTGELFF; CDR3nt: TGCGCCAGCAGATCTACTAGCGGGGGAACCGGGGAGCTGTTTTTT
j_gene: TRBJ1-5; d_gene: TRBD1; v_gene: TRBV29-1; abundance: -; CDR3aa: CSASLGQGMPQHF; CDR3nt: TGCAGTGCTTCTTTGGGACAGGGGATGCCCCAGCATTTT
j_gene: TRBJ2-2; d_gene: TRBD1; v_gene: TRBV29-1; abundance: many; CDR3aa: CSVRLTGTGELFF; CDR3nt: TGCAGCGTAAGACTGACAGGGACCGGGGAGCTGTTTTTT
j_gene: TRBJ2-1; d_gene: -; v_gene: TRBV7-2; abundance: many; CDR3aa: CASSLQRGRNEQFF; CDR3nt: TGTGCCAGCAGCTTACAACGGGGGAGGAATGAGCAGTTCTTC
j_gene: TRBJ1-1; d_gene: -; v_gene: TRBV6-2/TRBV6-3; abundance: -; CDR3aa: CASSPQVYTEAFF; CDR3nt: TGTGCCAGCAGTCCACAGGTGTACACTGAAGCTTTCTTT
j_gene: TRBJ1-1; d_gene: -; v_gene: TRBV6-1; abundance: -; CDR3aa: CATSMGVDTEAFF; CDR3nt: TGTGCCACCTCAATGGGGGTGGACACTGAAGCTTTCTTT
j_gene: TRBJ2-1; d_gene: TRBD2; v_gene: TRBV5-1; abundance: -; CDR3aa: CASTLAGEGGEQFF; CDR3nt: TGCGCCAGCACCCTAGCGGGAGAGGGGGGTGAGCAGTTCTTC
j_gene: TRBJ2-1; d_gene: -; v_gene: TRBV5-1; abundance: -; CDR3aa: CASSRQPSYNEQFF; CDR3nt: TGCGCCAGCAGTCGCCAACCCTCCTACAATGAGCAGTTCTTC
j_gene: TRBJ2-2; d_gene: TRBD2; v_gene: TRBV7-2; abundance: -; CDR3aa: CASFSGSPGELFF; CDR3nt: TGTGCCAGCTTTAGCGGGAGTCCCGGGGAGCTGTTTTTT
j_gene: TRBJ1-5; d_gene: -; v_gene: TRBV6-1; abundance: -; CDR3aa: CASRGEPNPLQPQHF; CDR3nt: TGTGCCAGCAGAGGGGAGCCCAATCCCCTTCAGCCCCAGCATTTT
j_gene: TRBJ2-7; d_gene: TRBD1; v_gene: TRBV7-8; abundance: few; CDR3aa: CASSARDRSEQYF; CDR3nt: TGTGCCAGCAGCGCCCGGGACAGGAGCGAGCAGTACTTC
j_gene: TRBJ2-1; d_gene: -; v_gene: TRBV30; abundance: -; CDR3aa: CAWSIGNDREQFF; CDR3nt: TGTGCCTGGAGCATCGGCAACGACAGAGAGCAGTTCTTC
j_gene: TRBJ2-1; d_gene: TRBD2; v_gene: TRBV12-5; abundance: few; CDR3aa: CASGLGGGGADEQFF; CDR3nt: TGTGCTAGTGGTTTGGGAGGCGGGGGGGCTGATGAGCAGTTCTTC
j_gene: TRBJ1-1; d_gene: -; v_gene: TRBV7-6; abundance: many; CDR3aa: CASSLDSRTEAFF; CDR3nt: TGTGCCAGCAGCTTAGATTCAAGGACTGAAGCTTTCTTT
j_gene: TRBJ2-3; d_gene: TRBD2; v_gene: TRBV29-1; abundance: many; CDR3aa: CSVDSGGDTQYF; CDR3nt: TGCAGCGTTGATTCGGGGGGGGATACGCAGTATTTT
j_gene: TRBJ2-1; d_gene: -; v_gene: TRBV4-2; abundance: few; CDR3aa: CASSQQDRTYNEQFF; CDR3nt: TGTGCCAGCAGCCAACAAGACAGAACCTACAATGAGCAGTTCTTC
j_gene: TRBJ2-2; d_gene: TRBD2; v_gene: TRBV28; abundance: few; CDR3aa: CASGSIGAGAGELFF; CDR3nt: TGTGCCAGCGGGTCCATTGGCGCGGGGGCCGGGGAGCTGTTTTTT